A selection of T cell receptor beta chains follows, all from one sample in a study of control samples from healthy donors and cancer patients. TCRdb keeps only in-frame clones here, not all; method: immunoSEQ multiplex PCR. The sample shows approximately 150,000 clones, more than 90% of them seen only once. The sequencing input was blood. All receptors derive from a woman in her forties in good health. CDR3s include the opening cysteine and the closing phenylalanine or tryptophan. Fields, in order: clone size, D gene, V gene, J gene, CDR3 DNA, CDR3 protein. A D gene is named only where the DNA matches it firmly. Rows give clone size only sometimes, using once, few, many, or a class for an expanded clone.

clone size: .; D gene: .; V gene: TRBV6-6; J gene: TRBJ1-2; CDR3 DNA: TGTGCCAGCAGTTACTCGAACTGGGCTCAATATGGCTACACCTTC; CDR3 protein: CASSYSNWAQYGYTF
clone size: .; D gene: .; V gene: TRBV6-2/TRBV6-3; J gene: TRBJ2-3; CDR3 DNA: TGTGCCAGCAGTTACATCAGGGGCGTCGCAGATACGCAGTATTTT; CDR3 protein: CASSYIRGVADTQYF
clone size: .; D gene: TRBD1; V gene: TRBV19; J gene: TRBJ1-6; CDR3 DNA: TGTGCCAGTAGACGGACAGGGGATAATTCACCCCTCCACTTT; CDR3 protein: CASRRTGDNSPLHF
clone size: once; D gene: .; V gene: TRBV5-4; J gene: TRBJ2-3; CDR3 DNA: TGTGCCAGCAGCTTGTCTGTAGCGGGCACAGATACGCAGTATTTT; CDR3 protein: CASSLSVAGTDTQYF
clone size: .; D gene: .; V gene: TRBV5-4; J gene: TRBJ2-5; CDR3 DNA: TGTGCCAGCAGCTTTGTGGGCTTAGGAGAGACCCAGTACTTC; CDR3 protein: CASSFVGLGETQYF
clone size: once; D gene: .; V gene: TRBV7-9; J gene: TRBJ1-1; CDR3 DNA: TGTGCCAGCAGCGGGGTAGGGCGTGAAGCTTTCTTT; CDR3 protein: CASSGVGREAFF
clone size: .; D gene: .; V gene: TRBV28; J gene: TRBJ1-4; CDR3 DNA: TGTGCCAGCGGTTGGGCTGCAACTAATGAAAAACTGTTTTTT; CDR3 protein: CASGWAATNEKLFF
clone size: .; D gene: .; V gene: TRBV12-5; J gene: TRBJ2-3; CDR3 DNA: TGTGCTAGTGGTTTGGTAGACTTTTGGGGGACAGATACGCAGTATTTT; CDR3 protein: CASGLVDFWGTDTQYF
clone size: .; D gene: .; V gene: TRBV2; J gene: TRBJ1-1; CDR3 DNA: TGTGCCAGCAGTGAAGGCAGGGTCGGTGAAGCTTTCTTT; CDR3 protein: CASSEGRVGEAFF
clone size: .; D gene: .; V gene: TRBV6-5; J gene: TRBJ1-1; CDR3 DNA: TGTGCCAGCAGCAGGATGAACACTGAAGCTTTCTTT; CDR3 protein: CASSRMNTEAFF
clone size: .; D gene: .; V gene: TRBV11-3; J gene: TRBJ2-7; CDR3 DNA: TGTGCCAGCAGCTTCCAAAGGCACTTC; CDR3 protein: CASSFQRHF
clone size: .; D gene: .; V gene: TRBV7-2; J gene: TRBJ2-7; CDR3 DNA: TGTGCCAGCAGCTTAAGGGGGGCCGACTCCTACGAGCAGTACTTC; CDR3 protein: CASSLRGADSYEQYF
clone size: .; D gene: .; V gene: TRBV5-6; J gene: TRBJ2-5; CDR3 DNA: TGTGCCAGCAGCTTCCGCCGGGACTCCAACCAAGAGACCCAGTACTTC; CDR3 protein: CASSFRRDSNQETQYF
clone size: .; D gene: .; V gene: TRBV24-1; J gene: TRBJ1-5; CDR3 DNA: TGTGCCACCAGTGAGGGGAATAGCAATCAGCCCCAGCATTTT; CDR3 protein: CATSEGNSNQPQHF
clone size: .; D gene: .; V gene: TRBV28; J gene: TRBJ1-2; CDR3 DNA: TGTGCCAGCAGTTCACCTGGGGGGGCAGGTCCAAACTATGGCTACACCTTC; CDR3 protein: CASSSPGGAGPNYGYTF
clone size: .; D gene: .; V gene: TRBV5-1; J gene: TRBJ1-3; CDR3 DNA: TGCGCCAGCAGCTTGGACAGGAGCTCTGGAAACACCATATATTTT; CDR3 protein: CASSLDRSSGNTIYF
clone size: .; D gene: TRBD1; V gene: TRBV25-1; J gene: TRBJ1-1; CDR3 DNA: TGTGCCAGCAGTAACAACAGGGGCGTGAACACTGAAGCTTTCTTT; CDR3 protein: CASSNNRGVNTEAFF
clone size: .; D gene: .; V gene: TRBV12-3/TRBV12-4; J gene: TRBJ2-2; CDR3 DNA: TGTGCCAGCAGGCGGGTCTTCACCGGGGAGCTGTTTTTT; CDR3 protein: CASRRVFTGELFF
clone size: .; D gene: .; V gene: TRBV21-1; J gene: TRBJ2-5; CDR3 DNA: TGTGCCAGCACCAGGGACATCCAAGAGACCCAGTACTTC; CDR3 protein: CASTRDIQETQYF
clone size: .; D gene: .; V gene: TRBV7-9; J gene: TRBJ2-7; CDR3 DNA: TGTGCCAGCAGCTTAGCCGGAGGACAGAGCTACGAGCAGTACTTC; CDR3 protein: CASSLAGGQSYEQYF
clone size: .; D gene: .; V gene: TRBV5-4; J gene: TRBJ1-2; CDR3 DNA: TGTGCCAGCAGCTTTAATAACTATGGCTACACCTTC; CDR3 protein: CASSFNNYGYTF
clone size: .; D gene: .; V gene: TRBV27; J gene: TRBJ1-1; CDR3 DNA: TGTGCCAGCAGTTTGCACGGGCCCACTGAAGCTTTCTTT; CDR3 protein: CASSLHGPTEAFF
clone size: .; D gene: .; V gene: TRBV19; J gene: TRBJ1-2; CDR3 DNA: TGTGCCAGTAGTGGAGGGGACGGACACTATGGCTACACCTTC; CDR3 protein: CASSGGDGHYGYTF
clone size: .; D gene: TRBD2; V gene: TRBV10-3; J gene: TRBJ2-5; CDR3 DNA: TGTGCCATCAGTCCGGGGGGAGGGGAGACCCAGTACTTC; CDR3 protein: CAISPGGGETQYF
clone size: .; D gene: .; V gene: TRBV19; J gene: TRBJ1-2; CDR3 DNA: TGTGCCAGTACGGCAGAACCCCATTCTAACTATGGCTACACCTTC; CDR3 protein: CASTAEPHSNYGYTF
clone size: .; D gene: .; V gene: TRBV11-2; J gene: TRBJ1-2; CDR3 DNA: TGTGCCAGCAGCTCAGTTCAGGGCCTATCTTATGGCTACACCTTC; CDR3 protein: CASSSVQGLSYGYTF
clone size: .; D gene: .; V gene: TRBV7-3; J gene: TRBJ1-1; CDR3 DNA: TGTGCCAGCAGCCTGACCGGGGCTCTTGACACTGAAGCTTTCTTT; CDR3 protein: CASSLTGALDTEAFF
clone size: .; D gene: .; V gene: TRBV11-3; J gene: TRBJ2-5; CDR3 DNA: TGTGCCAGCAGCTTAGGGCTCCGAGGGTTTGGGGGCCAGCAAGAGACCCAGTACTTC; CDR3 protein: CASSLGLRGFGGQQETQYF
clone size: .; D gene: .; V gene: TRBV6-5; J gene: TRBJ1-2; CDR3 DNA: TGTGCCAGCAGTTGGGGGGGACTGGATGGCTACACCTTC; CDR3 protein: CASSWGGLDGYTF
clone size: .; D gene: .; V gene: TRBV12-3/TRBV12-4; J gene: TRBJ1-3; CDR3 DNA: TGTGCCAGCAGTTTAGGGGGGAACACCATATATTTT; CDR3 protein: CASSLGGNTIYF
clone size: .; D gene: .; V gene: TRBV6-5; J gene: TRBJ2-7; CDR3 DNA: TGTGCCAGCAGTTACTCCACAGGGCGGACCTACGAGCAGTACTTC; CDR3 protein: CASSYSTGRTYEQYF
clone size: .; D gene: .; V gene: TRBV10-3; J gene: TRBJ2-2; CDR3 DNA: TGTGCCATCAGTGACTCCCAGGCGAACACCGGGGAGCTGTTTTTT; CDR3 protein: CAISDSQANTGELFF